The present T cell receptor beta chain was sequenced within a study of T cells in Graves' hyperthyroidism and ophthalmopathy. Study-wide results and limits: From stable hyperthyroidism, ophthalmopathy was separated by a 13 V-J model.

From RNA transcripts, TCR beta CDR3 regions were amplified. HTBI primers drove first-round RT-PCR of the TCR CDR3. One entry per CDR3 protein, called by TCRdb with MiXCR from the multiplex PCR reads. The table has roughly 510,000 distinct CDR3 sequences, around 21% seen once. CDR1 is SNHLY and CDR2 is FYNNEI in the germline V gene. V gave up 10 bases and J gave up 1 base, with 16 bases separating them. This CDR3 comprises 15 residues. The table lists this clonotype with a few counts. The antigen is undetermined. A patient was excluded if there was uncontrolled infection, other autoimmune disease, pregnancy or lactation.

The source of this sequence is a man younger than 35 with Graves' hyperthyroidism. The chain couples TRBV2 to TRBJ2-2, with a tentative D call TRBD1 (6 bases). Sequencing was carried out using blood. CDR3 sequence (DNA): TGTGCCACCCAAGACAGGAGTAAGAACACCGGGGAGCTGTTTTTT. Translation gives CATQDRSKNTGELFF.